This T cell receptor (beta chain) stems from a study of blood T cell repertoires in COVID-19. The assay was immunoSEQ multiplex PCR, and TCRdb's table has in-frame clones only and misses some. Among 150,000 to 160,000 clones listed, about 80% were seen once. The CDR3 totals 16 residues. V lost 2 bases and J lost 0, with 12 bases in between. CDR1 is SGHRS and CDR2 is YFSETQ in the germline V gene. V and J are TRBV5-1 and TRBJ1-3; no definite D call. The sample was peripheral blood. The clonotype was recovered from a man between 60 and 70 years old with acute or convalescent COVID-19. The CDR3 nucleotides read TGCGCCAGCAGCTTTGGTGGCCAGTCCTCTGGAAACACCATATATTTT. Amino acids: CASSFGGQSSGNTIYF.